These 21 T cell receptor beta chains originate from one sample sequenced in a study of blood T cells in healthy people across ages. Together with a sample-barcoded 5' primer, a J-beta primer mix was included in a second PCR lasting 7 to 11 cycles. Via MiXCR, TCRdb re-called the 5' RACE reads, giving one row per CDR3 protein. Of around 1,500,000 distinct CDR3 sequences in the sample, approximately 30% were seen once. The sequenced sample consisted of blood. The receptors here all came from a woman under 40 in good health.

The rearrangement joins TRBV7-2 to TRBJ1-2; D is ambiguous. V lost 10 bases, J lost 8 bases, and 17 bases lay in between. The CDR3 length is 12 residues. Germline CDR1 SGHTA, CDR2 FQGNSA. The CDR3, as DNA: TGTGCCACTTCGAACCGGCGTGGAGGCTACACCTTC. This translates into CATSNRRGGYTF.

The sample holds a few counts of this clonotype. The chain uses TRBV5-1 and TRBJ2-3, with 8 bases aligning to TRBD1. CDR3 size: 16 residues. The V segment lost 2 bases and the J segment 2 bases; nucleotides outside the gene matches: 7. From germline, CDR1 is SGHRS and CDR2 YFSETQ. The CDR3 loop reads CASSFGQGGSTDTQYF. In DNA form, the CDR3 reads TGCGCCAGCAGCTTTGGACAGGGAGGATCCACAGATACGCAGTATTTT.

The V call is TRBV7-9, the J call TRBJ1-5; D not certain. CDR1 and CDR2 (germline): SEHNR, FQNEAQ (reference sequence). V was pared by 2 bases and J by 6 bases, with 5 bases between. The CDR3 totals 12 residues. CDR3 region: CASSLPAQPQHF. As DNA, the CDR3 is TGTGCCAGCAGCTTACCGGCTCAGCCCCAGCATTTT.

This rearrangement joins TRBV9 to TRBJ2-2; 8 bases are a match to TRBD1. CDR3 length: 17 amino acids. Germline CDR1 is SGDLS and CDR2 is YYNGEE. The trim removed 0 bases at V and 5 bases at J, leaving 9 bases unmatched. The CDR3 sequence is CASSVGPNRGETGELFF. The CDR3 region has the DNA TGTGCCAGCAGCGTAGGTCCGAACAGGGGGGAAACCGGGGAGCTGTTTTTT.

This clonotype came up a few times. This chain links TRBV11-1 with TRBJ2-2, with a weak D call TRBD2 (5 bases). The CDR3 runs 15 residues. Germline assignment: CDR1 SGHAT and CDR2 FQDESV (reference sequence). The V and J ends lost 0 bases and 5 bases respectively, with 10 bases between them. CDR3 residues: CASSLARVETGELFF. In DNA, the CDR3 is TGTGCCAGCAGCTTAGCGCGGGTAGAAACCGGGGAGCTGTTTTTT.

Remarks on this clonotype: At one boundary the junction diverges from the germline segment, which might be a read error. The CDR3 bases are TGTGCCGGCAGTGACCAGGTGGAGAGACTAGCGGATAAAGAGACCCAGTACTTC. The encoded protein is CAGSDQVERLADKETQYF. The chain combines TRBV2 with TRBJ2-5, with TRBD2 matching over 9 bases. Germline V gene data show CDR1 as SNHLY and CDR2 as FYNNEI. The CDR3 covers 18 residues.

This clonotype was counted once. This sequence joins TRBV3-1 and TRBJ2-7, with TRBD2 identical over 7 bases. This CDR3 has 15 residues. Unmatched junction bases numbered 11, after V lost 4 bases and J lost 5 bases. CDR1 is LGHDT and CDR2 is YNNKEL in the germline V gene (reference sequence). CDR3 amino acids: CASSLLGLVGDEQYF. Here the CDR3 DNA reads TGTGCCAGCAGCCTCCTAGGACTAGTCGGGGACGAGCAGTACTTC.

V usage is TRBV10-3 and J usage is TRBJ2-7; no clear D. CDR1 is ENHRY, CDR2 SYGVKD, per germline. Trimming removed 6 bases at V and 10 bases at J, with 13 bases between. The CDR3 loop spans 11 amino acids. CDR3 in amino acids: CAIRGEEAQYF. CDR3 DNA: TGTGCCATCAGAGGAGAAGAGGCCCAGTACTTC.

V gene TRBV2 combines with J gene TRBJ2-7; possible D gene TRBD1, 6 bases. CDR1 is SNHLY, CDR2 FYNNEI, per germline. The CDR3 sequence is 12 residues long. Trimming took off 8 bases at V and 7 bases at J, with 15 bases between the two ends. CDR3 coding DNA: TGTGCCAGCGGGGGCGACGGGGATGAGCAGTACTTC. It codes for CASGGDGDEQYF. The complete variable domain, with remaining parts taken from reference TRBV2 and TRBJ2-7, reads EPEVTQTPSHQVTQMGQEVILRCVPISNHLYFYWYRQILGQKVEFLVSFYNNEISEKSEIFDDQFSVERPDGSNFTLKIRSTKLEDSAMYFCASGGDGDEQYFGPGTRLTVT.

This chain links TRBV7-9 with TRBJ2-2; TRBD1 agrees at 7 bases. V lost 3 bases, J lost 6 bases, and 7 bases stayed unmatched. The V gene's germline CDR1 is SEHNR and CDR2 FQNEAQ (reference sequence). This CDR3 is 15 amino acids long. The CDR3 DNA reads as TGTGCCAGCAGCTTCGAAAACAGGGGCGCCGGGGAGCTGTTTTTT. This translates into CASSFENRGAGELFF.

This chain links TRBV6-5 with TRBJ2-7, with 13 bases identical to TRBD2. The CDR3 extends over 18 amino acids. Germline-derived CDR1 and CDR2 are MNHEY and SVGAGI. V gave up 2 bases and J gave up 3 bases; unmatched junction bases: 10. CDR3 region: CASSYPTGTSGTGYEQYF. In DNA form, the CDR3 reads TGTGCCAGCAGTTACCCAACCGGGACTAGCGGGACCGGCTACGAGCAGTACTTC.

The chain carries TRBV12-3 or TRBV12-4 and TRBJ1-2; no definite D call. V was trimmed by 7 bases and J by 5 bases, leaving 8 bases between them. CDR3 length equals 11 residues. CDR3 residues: CASTHWYGYTF. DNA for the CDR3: TGTGCCAGCACCCACTGGTATGGCTACACCTTC.

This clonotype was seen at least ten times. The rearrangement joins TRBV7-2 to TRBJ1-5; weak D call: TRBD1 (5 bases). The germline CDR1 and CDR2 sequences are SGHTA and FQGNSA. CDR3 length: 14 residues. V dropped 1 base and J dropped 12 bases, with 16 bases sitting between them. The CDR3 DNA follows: TGTGCCAGCAGCTTAGATCGGGGGGTCCGGTTCCAGCATTTT. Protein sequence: CASSLDRGVRFQHF.

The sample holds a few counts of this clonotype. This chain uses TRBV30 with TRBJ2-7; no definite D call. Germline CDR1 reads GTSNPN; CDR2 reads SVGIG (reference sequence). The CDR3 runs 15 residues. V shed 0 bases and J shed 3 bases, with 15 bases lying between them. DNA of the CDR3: TGTGCCTGGAGTGTGATTGGCAGAACCGACTACGAGCAGTACTTC. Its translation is CAWSVIGRTDYEQYF.

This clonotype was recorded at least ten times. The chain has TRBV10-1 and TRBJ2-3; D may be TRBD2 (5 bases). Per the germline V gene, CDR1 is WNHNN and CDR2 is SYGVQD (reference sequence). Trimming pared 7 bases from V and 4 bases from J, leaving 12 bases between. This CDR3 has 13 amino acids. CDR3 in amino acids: CASKDWHSDTQYF. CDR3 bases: TGCGCCAGCAAGGACTGGCATTCAGATACGCAGTATTTT.

The CDR3 is CAIRQGTDGYTF. The CDR3 nucleotides are TGTGCCATCAGACAGGGAACTGATGGCTACACCTTC. V is TRBV10-3 and J is TRBJ1-2; possibly TRBD1 for D (6 bases). V lost 6 bases and J lost 6, with 11 bases in between. Germline V gives CDR1 ENHRY, CDR2 SYGVKD. The CDR3 length is 12 residues.

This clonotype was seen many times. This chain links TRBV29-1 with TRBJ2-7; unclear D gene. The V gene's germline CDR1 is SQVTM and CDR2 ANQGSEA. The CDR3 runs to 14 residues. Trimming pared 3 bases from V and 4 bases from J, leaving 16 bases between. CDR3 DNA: TGCAGCGTTGAGGAGCCACACCAGAGTTACGAGCAGTACTTC. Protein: CSVEEPHQSYEQYF.

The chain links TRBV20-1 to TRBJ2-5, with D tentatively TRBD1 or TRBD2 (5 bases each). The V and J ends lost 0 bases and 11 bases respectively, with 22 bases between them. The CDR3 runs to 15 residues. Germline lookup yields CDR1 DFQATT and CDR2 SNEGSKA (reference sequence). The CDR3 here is CSARDFEGFGKEQYF. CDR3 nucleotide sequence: TGCAGTGCTAGAGATTTTGAGGGGTTCGGGAAGGAGCAGTACTTC.

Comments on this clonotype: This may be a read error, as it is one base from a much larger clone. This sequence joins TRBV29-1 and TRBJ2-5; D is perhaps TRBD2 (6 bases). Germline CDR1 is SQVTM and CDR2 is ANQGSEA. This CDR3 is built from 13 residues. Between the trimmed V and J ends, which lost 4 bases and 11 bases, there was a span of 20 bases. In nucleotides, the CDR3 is TGCAGCGTTGTCCGGGCGGGATACGGTGAGCAGTACTTC. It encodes CSVVRAGYGEQYF.

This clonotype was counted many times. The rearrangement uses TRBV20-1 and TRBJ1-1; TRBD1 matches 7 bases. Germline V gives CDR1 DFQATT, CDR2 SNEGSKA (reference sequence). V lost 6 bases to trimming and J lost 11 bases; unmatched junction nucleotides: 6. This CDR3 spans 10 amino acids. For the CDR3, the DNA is TGCAGTGCGGACGACAGGGTCGCTTTCTTT. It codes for CSADDRVAFF.

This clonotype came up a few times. This chain's CDR3 is CASSLSAMAGSTEAFF. The CDR3 region has the DNA TGTGCCAGCAGTTTATCGGCGATGGCAGGCTCCACTGAAGCTTTCTTT. This rearrangement joins TRBV27 to TRBJ1-1; D is unclear. Trimming cost V 0 bases and J 4 bases, with 15 bases left between them. Germline-derived CDR1 and CDR2 are MNHEY and SMNVEV (reference sequence). The CDR3 contains 16 residues.